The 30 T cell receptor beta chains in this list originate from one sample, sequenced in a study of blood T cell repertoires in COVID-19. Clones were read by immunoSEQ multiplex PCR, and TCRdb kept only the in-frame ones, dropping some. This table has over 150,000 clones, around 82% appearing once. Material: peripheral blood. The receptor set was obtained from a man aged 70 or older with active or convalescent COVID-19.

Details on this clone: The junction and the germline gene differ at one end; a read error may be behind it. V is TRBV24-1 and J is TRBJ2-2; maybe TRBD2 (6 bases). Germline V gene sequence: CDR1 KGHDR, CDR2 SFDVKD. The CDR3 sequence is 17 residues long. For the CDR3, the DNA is TGTGCCGCCAGTGATTACCCGCGCCCCGGGGGCACCGGGGAGCTGTTTTTT. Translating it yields CAASDYPRPGGTGELFF.

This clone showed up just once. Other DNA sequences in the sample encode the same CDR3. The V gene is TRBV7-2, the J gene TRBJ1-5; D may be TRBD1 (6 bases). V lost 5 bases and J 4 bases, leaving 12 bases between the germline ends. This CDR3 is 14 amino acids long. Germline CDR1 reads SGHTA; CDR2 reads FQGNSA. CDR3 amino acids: CASSLRGGNQPQHF. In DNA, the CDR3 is TGTGCCAGCAGCCTTAGGGGGGGAAATCAGCCCCAGCATTTT.

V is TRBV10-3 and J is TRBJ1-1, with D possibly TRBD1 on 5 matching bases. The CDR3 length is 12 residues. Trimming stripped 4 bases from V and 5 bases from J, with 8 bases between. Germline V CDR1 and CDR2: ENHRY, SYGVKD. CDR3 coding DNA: TGTGCCATCAGTGTGGGGGGGACTGAAGCTTTCTTT. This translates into CAISVGGTEAFF.

CDR3 protein: CASSEDTNYGYTF. CDR3 bases: TGTGCCAGCAGTGAAGACACCAACTATGGCTACACCTTC. This chain links TRBV2 with TRBJ1-2; no definite D call. Germline CDR1 reads SNHLY; CDR2 reads FYNNEI. V lost 1 base, J lost 2 bases, and 5 bases lay in between. This CDR3 is 13 amino acids long.

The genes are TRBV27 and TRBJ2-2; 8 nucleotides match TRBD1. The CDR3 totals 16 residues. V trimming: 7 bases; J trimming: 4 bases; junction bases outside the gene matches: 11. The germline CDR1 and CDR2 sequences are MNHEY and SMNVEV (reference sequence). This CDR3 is CASIFWDRFGTGELFF. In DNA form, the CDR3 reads TGTGCCAGCATCTTTTGGGACAGGTTTGGCACCGGGGAGCTGTTTTTT.

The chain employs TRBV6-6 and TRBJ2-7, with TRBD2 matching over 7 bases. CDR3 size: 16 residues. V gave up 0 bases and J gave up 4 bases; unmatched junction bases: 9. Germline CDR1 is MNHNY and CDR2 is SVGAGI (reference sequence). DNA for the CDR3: TGTGCCAGCAGTTACTCGGGAGGCGGGAGCCGGTACGAGCAGTACTTC. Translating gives CASSYSGGGSRYEQYF.

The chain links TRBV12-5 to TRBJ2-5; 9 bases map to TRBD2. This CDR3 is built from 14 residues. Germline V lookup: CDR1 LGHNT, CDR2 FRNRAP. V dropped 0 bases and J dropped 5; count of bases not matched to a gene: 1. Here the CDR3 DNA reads TGTGCTAGTGGTTTGGTAGCGGGGGGCGAGACCCAGTACTTC. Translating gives CASGLVAGGETQYF.

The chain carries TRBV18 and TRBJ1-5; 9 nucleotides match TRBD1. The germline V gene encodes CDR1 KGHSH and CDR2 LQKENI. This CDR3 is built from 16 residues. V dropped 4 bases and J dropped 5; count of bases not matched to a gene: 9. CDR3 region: CASSRSQGARYQPQHF. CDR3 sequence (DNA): TGTGCCAGCTCACGTTCACAGGGGGCGCGATATCAGCCCCAGCATTTT. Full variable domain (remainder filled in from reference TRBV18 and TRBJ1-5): NAGVMQNPRHLVRRRGQEARLRCSPMKGHSHVYWYRQLPEEGLKFMVYLQKENIIDESGMPKERFSAEFPKEGPSILRIQQVVRGDSAAYFCASSRSQGARYQPQHFGDGTRLSIL.

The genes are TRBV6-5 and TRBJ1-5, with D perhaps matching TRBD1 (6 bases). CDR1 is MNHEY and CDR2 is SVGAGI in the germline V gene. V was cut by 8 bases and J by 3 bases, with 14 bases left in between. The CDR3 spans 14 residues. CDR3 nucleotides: TGTGCCAGCCAGACAGGTCGAGTCAATCAGCCCCAGCATTTT. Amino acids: CASQTGRVNQPQHF.

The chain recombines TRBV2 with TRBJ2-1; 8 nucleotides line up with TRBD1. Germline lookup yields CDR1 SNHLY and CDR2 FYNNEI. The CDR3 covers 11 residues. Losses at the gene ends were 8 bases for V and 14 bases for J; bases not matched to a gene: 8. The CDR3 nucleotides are TGTGCCAGCTCCCAATGGACAGGGAAGTTCTTC. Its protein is CASSQWTGKFF.

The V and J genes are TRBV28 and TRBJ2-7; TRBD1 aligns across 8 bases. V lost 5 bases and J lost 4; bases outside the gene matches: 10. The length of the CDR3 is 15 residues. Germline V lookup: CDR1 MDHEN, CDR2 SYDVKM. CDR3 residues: CASSPYGTGKYEQYF. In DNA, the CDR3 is TGTGCCAGCAGTCCGTATGGGACAGGAAAATACGAGCAGTACTTC.

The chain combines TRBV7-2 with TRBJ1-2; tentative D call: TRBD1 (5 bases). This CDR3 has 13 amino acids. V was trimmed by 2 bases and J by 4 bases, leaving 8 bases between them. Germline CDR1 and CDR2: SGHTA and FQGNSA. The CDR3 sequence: CASSLSQGYGYTF. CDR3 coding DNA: TGTGCCAGCAGCTTAAGCCAGGGCTATGGCTACACCTTC.

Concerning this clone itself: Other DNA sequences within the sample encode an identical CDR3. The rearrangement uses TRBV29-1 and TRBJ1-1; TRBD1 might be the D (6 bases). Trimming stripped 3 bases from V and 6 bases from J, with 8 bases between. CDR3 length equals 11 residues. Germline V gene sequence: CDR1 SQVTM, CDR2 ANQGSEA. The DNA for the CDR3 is TGCAGCGTTGACAGGGGTTCTGAAGCTTTCTTT. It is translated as CSVDRGSEAFF.

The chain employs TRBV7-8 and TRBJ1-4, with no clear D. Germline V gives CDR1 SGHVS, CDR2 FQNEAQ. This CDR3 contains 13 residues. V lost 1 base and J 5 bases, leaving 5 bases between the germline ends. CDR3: CASSLGANEKLFF. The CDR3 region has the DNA TGTGCCAGCAGCTTAGGGGCAAATGAAAAACTGTTTTTT.

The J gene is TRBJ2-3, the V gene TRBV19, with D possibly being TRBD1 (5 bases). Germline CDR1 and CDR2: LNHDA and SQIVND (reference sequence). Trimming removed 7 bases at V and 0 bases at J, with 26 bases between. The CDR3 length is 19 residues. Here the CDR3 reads CASKPHETAFYFSTDTQYF. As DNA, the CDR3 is TGTGCCAGTAAACCTCATGAGACAGCTTTTTACTTTAGCACAGATACGCAGTATTTT.

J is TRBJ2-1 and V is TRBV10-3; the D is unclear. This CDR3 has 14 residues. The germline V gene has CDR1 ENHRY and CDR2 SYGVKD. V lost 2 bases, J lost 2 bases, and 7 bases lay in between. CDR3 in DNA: TGTGCCATCAGTGAGCCCGACACCTACAATGAGCAGTTCTTC. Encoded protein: CAISEPDTYNEQFF.

DNA for the CDR3: TGTGCCAGCAGTTTACGACAGGGCCAAGAGACCCAGTACTTC. Encoded protein: CASSLRQGQETQYF. J is TRBJ2-5 and V is TRBV28, with 7 bases fitting TRBD1. Germline V gene data show CDR1 as MDHEN and CDR2 as SYDVKM. After removal of 2 bases from V and 1 base from J, the junction contained 1 base not matched to a gene. The CDR3 consists of 14 residues.

The CDR3 bases are TGTGCCAGCAGCCCCGGGACTAGCGGGGGCACGAACACCGGGGAGCTGTTTTTT. It is translated as CASSPGTSGGTNTGELFF. The chain is built from TRBV4-2 and TRBJ2-2, with 14 bases fitting TRBD2. CDR1 is LGHNA, CDR2 YNFKEQ, per germline. V trimming: 4 bases; J trimming: 0 bases; junction bases outside the gene matches: 4. This CDR3 is built from 18 residues.

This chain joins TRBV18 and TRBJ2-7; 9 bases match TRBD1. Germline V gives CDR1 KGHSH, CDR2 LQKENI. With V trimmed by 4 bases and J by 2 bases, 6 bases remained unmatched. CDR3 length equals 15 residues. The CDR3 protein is CASSHRGTGTYEQYF. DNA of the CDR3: TGTGCCAGCTCACACCGAGGGACAGGGACCTACGAGCAGTACTTC.

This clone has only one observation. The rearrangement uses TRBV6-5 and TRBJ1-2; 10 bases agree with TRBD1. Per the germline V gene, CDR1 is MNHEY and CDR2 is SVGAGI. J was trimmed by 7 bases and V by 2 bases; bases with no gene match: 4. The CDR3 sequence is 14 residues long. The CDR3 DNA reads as TGTGCCAGCAGTTACGGCGGGACAGGGGTTGGCTACACCTTC. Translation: CASSYGGTGVGYTF.

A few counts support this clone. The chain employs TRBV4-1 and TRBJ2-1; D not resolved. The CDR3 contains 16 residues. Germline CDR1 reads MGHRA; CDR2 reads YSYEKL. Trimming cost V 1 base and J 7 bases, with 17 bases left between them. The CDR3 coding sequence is TGCGCCAGCAGCCAAGCCCCCCGGTCCACCCTGAATGAGCAGTTCTTC. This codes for CASSQAPRSTLNEQFF.

The CDR3 loop reads CASSQGILWAGTYNEQFF. DNA for the CDR3: TGTGCCAGCAGCCAAGGTATTTTGTGGGCCGGGACCTACAATGAGCAGTTCTTC. The chain uses TRBV3-1 (or the pseudogene TRBV3-2) and TRBJ2-1, with TRBD2 as a possible D gene (5 bases). Germline V gene data show CDR1 as LGHDT and CDR2 as YNNKEL (reference sequence). The V end was cut by 1 base, the J end by 2 bases, with 18 bases between. The CDR3 extends over 18 amino acids.

The CDR3 nucleotides read TGCGCCAGCAGCCCACAGGGCCACTCTGGAAACACCATATATTTT. It codes for CASSPQGHSGNTIYF. The rearrangement joins TRBV5-1 to TRBJ1-3; TRBD1 might be the D (6 bases). The ends were cut back, 4 bases at V and 0 bases at J, with 11 bases in the middle. The CDR3 is made up of 15 amino acids. Germline lookup yields CDR1 SGHRS and CDR2 YFSETQ.

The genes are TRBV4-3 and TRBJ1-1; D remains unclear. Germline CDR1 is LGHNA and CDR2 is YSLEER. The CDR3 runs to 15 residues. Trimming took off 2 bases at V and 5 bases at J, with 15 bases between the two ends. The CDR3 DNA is TGCGCCAGCAGCCAAAAGCTGCAACTGAGGACTGAAGCTTTCTTT. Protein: CASSQKLQLRTEAFF.

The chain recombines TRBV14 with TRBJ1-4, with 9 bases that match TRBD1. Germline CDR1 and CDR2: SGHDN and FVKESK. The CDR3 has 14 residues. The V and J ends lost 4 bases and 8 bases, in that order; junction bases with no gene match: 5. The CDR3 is CASSPLDRGEKLFF. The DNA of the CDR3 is TGTGCCAGCAGCCCCTTGGACAGGGGAGAAAAACTGTTTTTT.

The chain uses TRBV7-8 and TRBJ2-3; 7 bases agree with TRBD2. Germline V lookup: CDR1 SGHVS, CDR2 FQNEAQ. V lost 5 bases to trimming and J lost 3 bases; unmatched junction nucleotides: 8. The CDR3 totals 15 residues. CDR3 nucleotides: TGTGCCAGCAGCCAAGTGGGGGAGGGGACAGATACGCAGTATTTT. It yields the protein CASSQVGEGTDTQYF.

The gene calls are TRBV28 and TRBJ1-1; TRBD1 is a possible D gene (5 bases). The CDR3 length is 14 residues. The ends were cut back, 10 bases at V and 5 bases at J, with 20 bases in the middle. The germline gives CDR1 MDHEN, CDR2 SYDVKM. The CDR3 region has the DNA TGTGCCACAGTTTCAGGGCCGCCGAAGACTGAAGCTTTCTTT. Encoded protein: CATVSGPPKTEAFF.

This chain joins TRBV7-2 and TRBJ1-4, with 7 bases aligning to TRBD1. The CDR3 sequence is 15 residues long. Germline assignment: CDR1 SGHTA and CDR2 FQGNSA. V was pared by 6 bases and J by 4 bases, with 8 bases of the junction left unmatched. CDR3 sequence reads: CASRPRDSRNEKLFF. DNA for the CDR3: TGTGCCAGCAGACCAAGGGACAGCCGTAATGAAAAACTGTTTTTT.

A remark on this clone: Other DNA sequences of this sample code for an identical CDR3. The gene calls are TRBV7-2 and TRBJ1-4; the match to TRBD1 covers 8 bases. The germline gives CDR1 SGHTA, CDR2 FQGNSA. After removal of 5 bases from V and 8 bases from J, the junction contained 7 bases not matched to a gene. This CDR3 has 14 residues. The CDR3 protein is CASSLQGVEEKLFF. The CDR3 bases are TGTGCCAGCAGCCTACAGGGGGTAGAGGAAAAACTGTTTTTT.

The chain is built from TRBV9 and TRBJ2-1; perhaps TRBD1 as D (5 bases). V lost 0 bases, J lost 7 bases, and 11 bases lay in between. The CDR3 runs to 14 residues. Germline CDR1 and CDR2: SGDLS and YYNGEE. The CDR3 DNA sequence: TGTGCCAGCAGCGTAGACCCAGGGAAAAATGAGCAGTTCTTC. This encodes CASSVDPGKNEQFF.